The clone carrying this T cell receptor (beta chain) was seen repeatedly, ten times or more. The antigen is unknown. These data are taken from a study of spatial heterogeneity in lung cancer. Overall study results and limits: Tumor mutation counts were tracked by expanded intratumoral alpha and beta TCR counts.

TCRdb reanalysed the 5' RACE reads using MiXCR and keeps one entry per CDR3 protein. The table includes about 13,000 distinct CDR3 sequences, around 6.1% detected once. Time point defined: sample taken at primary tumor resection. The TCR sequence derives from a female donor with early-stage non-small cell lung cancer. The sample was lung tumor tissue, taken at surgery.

The CDR3 region has the DNA TGCGCCAGCAGCTTGAGCAGGGTCAGAAGCGAGCAGTACTTC. The encoded protein is CASSLSRVRSEQYF. The V gene is TRBV5-1, the J gene TRBJ2-7; D may be TRBD1 (5 bases). V lost 1 base, J lost 6 bases, and 14 bases lay in between. The CDR3 has 14 amino acids. The germline V gene encodes CDR1 SGHRS and CDR2 YFSETQ.